This T cell receptor (beta chain) was sequenced for a study of breast tumors, draining lymph nodes, adjacent tissues. Axillary draining lymph nodes of breast cancer patients supplied the node samples. TCRdb reprocessed the multiplex PCR reads via MiXCR and lists one record per CDR3 protein. The profile shows around 170,000 distinct CDR3 sequences, about 30% of them singletons. Points from the study as a whole: Most tumor T cells seemingly derive from lymph node, then expand in tumor. Tumor T cell lymph node origin was a supported hypothesis, not proven.

The length of the CDR3 is 11 residues. V was trimmed by 7 bases and J by 7 bases, leaving 14 bases between them. Germline V CDR1 and CDR2: SQVTM, ANQGSEA. In its sample, this clonotype was seen many times. As yet, its antigen is unknown. The TCR comes from a female donor with breast cancer. Some clones in this sample may be carry-over from other donors' samples. Input material: axillary lymph node tissue. The chain carries TRBV29-1 and TRBJ2-7; D gene unclear. DNA of the CDR3: TGCAGCGCCGGCATTGGGAATGAGCAGTACTTC. Translated, it gives CSAGIGNEQYF.